Listed here are 4 T cell receptor beta chains from one sample, sequenced in a study of blood T cells in healthy people across ages. A second PCR of roughly 7 to 11 cycles used a sample-barcoded 5' primer and a J-beta primer mix. TCRdb reprocessed the 5' RACE reads via MiXCR and lists one record per CDR3 protein. The table has about 640,000 distinct CDR3 sequences, about 28% seen once. The sequenced sample was blood. Receptors originate from a woman over 75 in good health.

The table lists this clonotype with a count of one. Since a much larger clone is just one base distant, this may be a read error. V gene TRBV4-3 combines with J gene TRBJ2-7; the D call may be TRBD1 or TRBD2 (6 bases each). The V end was cut by 0 bases, the J end by 7 bases, with 19 bases between. CDR1 is LGHNA, CDR2 YSLEER, per germline. CDR3 length: 16 amino acids. As DNA, the CDR3 is TGCGCCAGCAGCCAAGATAAGGGGGGCCCCTACAATGAGCAGTACTTC. It encodes CASSQDKGGPYNEQYF.

The chain recombines TRBV19 with TRBJ1-5, with D possibly matching TRBD1 (5 bases). This CDR3 is 13 amino acids long. The germline V and J ends were trimmed by 3 bases and 7 bases, with 10 bases remaining between them. Germline CDR1 and CDR2: LNHDA and SQIVND (reference sequence). The CDR3: CASSIPGNQPQHF. Written as DNA, the CDR3 is TGTGCCAGTAGTATCCCAGGGAACCAGCCCCAGCATTTT.

This clonotype has more than one count but fewer than ten. A much more abundant neighbour one base away suggests this may be a read error. The chain recombines TRBV7-9 with TRBJ2-5; tentatively, D is TRBD2 (5 bases). Looked up from germline, CDR1 is SEHNR and CDR2 is FQNEAQ (reference sequence). The CDR3 loop spans 13 amino acids. Trimming stripped 4 bases from V and 11 bases from J, with 17 bases between. CDR3 sequence (DNA): TGTGCCAGCAGCTCTGTCCGGGCTTGGGAGCAGTACTTC. Its translation: CASSSVRAWEQYF.

This clonotype was seen repeatedly, ten times or more. The genes are TRBV10-2 and TRBJ2-1; D not resolved. This CDR3 is 17 amino acids long. CDR1 is WSHSY and CDR2 is SAAADI in the germline V gene. V lost 1 base and J lost 7, with 20 bases in between. This CDR3 reads CASSEWKDGASGNEQFF. In DNA, the CDR3 is TGCGCCAGCAGTGAGTGGAAGGACGGAGCCTCCGGGAATGAGCAGTTCTTC.